This entry features one T cell receptor beta chain sequence. The antigen remains unidentified. Data came from immunoSEQ multiplex PCR; TCRdb stores just in-frame clones and leaves some out. Here the sample spans some 67,000 clones, approximately 88% being singletons. This record comes from a study of OX40 agonist ivuxolimab in advanced cancers. Study background: Dose-escalation patients' cancers were hepatocellular carcinoma, melanoma, renal cell or head and neck cancer. Study-wide findings and caveats: On average, a greater number of expanded clones characterised CD8+ T cells relative to CD4+.

CDR3 length equals 17 residues. V gave up 0 bases and J gave up 0 bases, with 12 bases separating them. Per germline, CDR1 WSHSY and CDR2 SAAADI. This chain links TRBV10-2 with TRBJ2-1; D perhaps matches TRBD1 (5 bases). The origin of this receptor is an adult with an advanced solid tumor such as melanoma, head and neck, liver or kidney cancer. Sequencing was performed on CD4+ or CD8+ T cells sorted from blood, taken in a trial of the OX40 agonist ivuxolimab. The CDR3 loop reads CASSESKGSYSYNEQFF. CDR3 bases: TGCGCCAGCAGTGAGTCTAAGGGGTCCTACTCCTACAATGAGCAGTTCTTC.